This entry is about one T cell receptor beta chain. Its antigen is unidentified. A multiplex PCR was run with 60 Vbeta primers and 13 Jbeta primers. Assay used: immunoSEQ multiplex PCR; TCRdb lists only in-frame clones, some missing. The data hold around 65,000 clones, with about four fifths observed a single time. The CDR3 extends over 15 amino acids. CDR1 and CDR2 from the germline V gene are SGHTA and FQGTGA. With 5 bases clipped from V and 6 bases from J, the junction kept 10 bases outside the gene matches. These data originate in a study of cytomegalovirus exposure and HLA in healthy donors. The overall study: The Caucasian-associated ancestry cluster contained 81% of the 398 genotyped donors.

Whereas donors were nominally healthy upon sampling, unrecorded immune exposures were probable. Overall study results and limits: Differences between HLA loci emerged in a later analysis of TCR association rates, with DRB1 most and HLA-C fewest.

The sequence was obtained from a man aged 45 to 65 in good health and CMV-seropositive. Sequences were obtained from PBMCs. The chain couples TRBV7-3 to TRBJ2-1; 7 nucleotides match TRBD2. The CDR3 protein is CASSPRGVRGNEQFF. CDR3 in DNA: TGTGCCAGCAGCCCCCGGGGGGTTCGGGGCAATGAGCAGTTCTTC.